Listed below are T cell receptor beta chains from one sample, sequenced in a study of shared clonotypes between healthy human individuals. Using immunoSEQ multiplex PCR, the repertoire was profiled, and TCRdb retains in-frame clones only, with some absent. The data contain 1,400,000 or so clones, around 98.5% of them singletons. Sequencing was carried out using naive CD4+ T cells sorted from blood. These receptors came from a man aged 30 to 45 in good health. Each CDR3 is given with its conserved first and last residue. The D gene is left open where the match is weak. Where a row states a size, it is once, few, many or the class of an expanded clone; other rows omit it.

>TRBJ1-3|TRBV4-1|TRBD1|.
CASSARQGVGNTIYF
TGCGCCAGCAGCGCACGACAGGGCGTTGGAAACACCATATATTTT
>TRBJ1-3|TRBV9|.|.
CASSVSTSGNTIYF
TGTGCCAGCAGCGTAAGCACCTCTGGAAACACCATATATTTT
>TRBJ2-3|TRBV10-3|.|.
CAISEGGVGVRTDTQYF
TGTGCCATCAGTGAGGGGGGTGTGGGAGTGCGCACAGATACGCAGTATTTT
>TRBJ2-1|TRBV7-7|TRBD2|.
CASSSGLAGVHEQFF
TGTGCTAGCAGCTCCGGACTAGCGGGAGTTCATGAGCAGTTCTTC
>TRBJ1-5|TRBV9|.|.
CASSVGPGPSNQPQHF
TGTGCCAGCAGCGTAGGTCCCGGGCCGAGCAATCAGCCCCAGCATTTT
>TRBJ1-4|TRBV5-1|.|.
CASSFIRGGEKLFF
TGCGCCAGCAGCTTCATCAGGGGTGGTGAAAAACTGTTTTTT
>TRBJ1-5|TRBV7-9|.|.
CASAPVDSNQPQHF
TGTGCCAGCGCCCCGGTGGATAGCAATCAGCCCCAGCATTTT
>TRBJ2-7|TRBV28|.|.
CASSPFRDNYEQYF
TGTGCCAGCAGTCCCTTCCGGGACAACTACGAGCAGTACTTC
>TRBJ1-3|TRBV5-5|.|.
CASSLGQPFSGNTIYF
TGTGCCAGCAGCTTGGGACAGCCGTTCTCTGGAAACACCATATATTTT
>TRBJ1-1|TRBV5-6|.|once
CASSLQPKGTEAFF
TGTGCCAGCAGCCTCCAGCCCAAGGGCACTGAAGCTTTCTTT
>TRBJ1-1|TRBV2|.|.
CASRATEVNTEAFF
TGTGCCAGCAGGGCGACCGAGGTGAACACTGAAGCTTTCTTT
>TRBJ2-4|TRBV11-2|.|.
CASSLGVLRGNIQYF
TGTGCCAGCAGCTTGGGTGTCTTGAGGGGTAACATTCAGTACTTC
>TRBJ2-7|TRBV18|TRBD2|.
CASSQLKRDLYEQYF
TGTGCCAGCTCACAATTAAAGCGGGATCTTTACGAGCAGTACTTC
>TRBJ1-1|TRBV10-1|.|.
CASSEGTAWDTEAFF
TGCGCCAGCAGTGAGGGAACGGCTTGGGACACTGAAGCTTTCTTT
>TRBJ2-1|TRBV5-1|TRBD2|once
CASSLSSGDYNEQFF
TGCGCCAGCAGCTTGTCAAGCGGGGATTACAATGAGCAGTTCTTC
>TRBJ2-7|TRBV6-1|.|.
CASSEGQTPGYEQYF
TGTGCCAGCAGTGAAGGCCAGACACCTGGCTACGAGCAGTACTTC
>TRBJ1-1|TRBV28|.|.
CASSLVSGATEAFF
TGTGCCAGCAGTTTGGTTTCAGGGGCCACTGAAGCTTTCTTT
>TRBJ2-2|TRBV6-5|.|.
CASSYGTRAGELFF
TGTGCCAGCAGTTATGGGACGCGGGCCGGGGAGCTGTTTTTT
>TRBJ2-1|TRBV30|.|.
CAWSVGLSRRYNEQFF
TGTGCCTGGAGTGTAGGACTATCCAGACGCTACAATGAGCAGTTCTTC
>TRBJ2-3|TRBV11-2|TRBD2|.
CASSPGLVPDTQYF
TGTGCCAGCAGCCCGGGACTAGTTCCAGATACGCAGTATTTT
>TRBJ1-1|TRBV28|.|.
CASSYQGNTEAFF
TGTGCCAGCAGTTATCAAGGGAACACTGAAGCTTTCTTT
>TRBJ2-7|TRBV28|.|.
CASRAGIYEQYF
TGTGCCAGCCGGGCAGGTATCTACGAGCAGTACTTC
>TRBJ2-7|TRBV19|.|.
CASSTSGTAYEQYF
TGTGCCAGTAGTACGTCCGGGACTGCCTACGAGCAGTACTTC
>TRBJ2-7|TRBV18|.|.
CASSPPGHATYEQYF
TGTGCCAGCTCACCCCCAGGACATGCGACCTACGAGCAGTACTTC
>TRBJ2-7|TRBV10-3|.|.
CAISESGDIYEQYF
TGTGCCATCAGTGAGTCTGGGGATATCTACGAGCAGTACTTC
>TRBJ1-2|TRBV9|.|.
CASSDVGESGYTF
TGTGCCAGCAGCGACGTGGGCGAGTCTGGCTACACCTTC
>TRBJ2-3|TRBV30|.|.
CAWKPETSTDTQYF
TGTGCCTGGAAGCCCGAGACTAGCACAGATACGCAGTATTTT
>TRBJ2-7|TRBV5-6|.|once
CASSLRQRLEDDEQYF
TGTGCCAGCAGCTTGCGTCAGCGGTTGGAAGACGACGAGCAGTACTTC
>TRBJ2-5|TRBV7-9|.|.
CASSLGIKTQYF
TGTGCCAGCAGCTTAGGTATAAAGACCCAGTACTTC
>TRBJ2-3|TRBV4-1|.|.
CASSQGTPSTDTQYF
TGCGCCAGCAGCCAAGGGACTCCAAGCACAGATACGCAGTATTTT
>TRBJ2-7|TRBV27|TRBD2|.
CASSSTSVSYEQYF
TGTGCCAGCAGTTCGACTAGCGTCTCCTACGAGCAGTACTTC
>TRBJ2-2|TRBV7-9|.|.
CASSLLAGRSTGELFF
TGTGCCAGCAGCTTACTCGCGGGACGTTCCACCGGGGAGCTGTTTTTT
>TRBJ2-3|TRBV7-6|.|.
CASRDPREAQYF
TGTGCCAGCAGGGACCCAAGGGAAGCGCAGTATTTT
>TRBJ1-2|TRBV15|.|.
CATSSPGDGGYTF
TGTGCCACCAGCAGTCCAGGGGACGGGGGCTACACCTTC
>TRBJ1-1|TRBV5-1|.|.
CASSLGFRVGDTEAFF
TGCGCCAGCAGCTTGGGGTTTCGGGTAGGGGACACTGAAGCTTTCTTT
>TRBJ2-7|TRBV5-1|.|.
CASSSGEATYEQYF
TGCGCCAGCAGCTCCGGGGAAGCTACCTACGAGCAGTACTTC
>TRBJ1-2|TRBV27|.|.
CASSLRETTGYTF
TGTGCCAGCAGTTTAAGGGAAACAACTGGCTACACCTTC
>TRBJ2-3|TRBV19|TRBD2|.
CASSSSGTTDTQYF
TGTGCCAGTAGTAGTAGCGGGACGACAGATACGCAGTATTTT
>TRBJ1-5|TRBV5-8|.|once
CASSLSRSNQPQHF
TGTGCCAGCAGCTTGAGCAGAAGCAATCAGCCCCAGCATTTT
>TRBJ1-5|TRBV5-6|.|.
CASSEYREGPTQPQHF
TGTGCCAGCAGCGAGTACAGGGAAGGGCCCACTCAGCCCCAGCATTTT
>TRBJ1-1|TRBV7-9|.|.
CASSLRVGENTEAFF
TGTGCCAGCAGCCTCAGGGTTGGAGAGAACACTGAAGCTTTCTTT
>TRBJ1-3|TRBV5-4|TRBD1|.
CASSEDRVRGPGNTIYF
TGTGCCAGCAGCGAGGACAGGGTAAGGGGTCCTGGAAACACCATATATTTT
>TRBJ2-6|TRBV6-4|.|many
CASSAGDSGANVLTF
TGTGCCAGCAGTGCGGGAGACTCTGGGGCCAACGTCCTGACTTTC
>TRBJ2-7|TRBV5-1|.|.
CASRRRVDHEQYF
TGCGCCAGCAGGAGGAGGGTCGATCACGAGCAGTACTTC
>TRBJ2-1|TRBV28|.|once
CASSLSAGSEQFF
TGTGCCAGCAGTTTATCTGCAGGCTCCGAGCAGTTCTTC
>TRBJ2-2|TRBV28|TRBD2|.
CASRNSKLAGGPGELFF
TGTGCCAGCAGGAACTCAAAACTAGCGGGAGGCCCCGGGGAGCTGTTTTTT
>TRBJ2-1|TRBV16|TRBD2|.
CASSQEIAGGHEQFF
TGTGCCAGCAGCCAAGAGATAGCGGGTGGGCATGAGCAGTTCTTC
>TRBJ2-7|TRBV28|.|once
CASSPPGGKSYEQYF
TGTGCCAGCAGTCCCCCCGGCGGGAAATCCTACGAGCAGTACTTC
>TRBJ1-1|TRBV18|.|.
CASSQTEEAFF
TGTGCCAGCTCCCAGACAGAAGAAGCTTTCTTT